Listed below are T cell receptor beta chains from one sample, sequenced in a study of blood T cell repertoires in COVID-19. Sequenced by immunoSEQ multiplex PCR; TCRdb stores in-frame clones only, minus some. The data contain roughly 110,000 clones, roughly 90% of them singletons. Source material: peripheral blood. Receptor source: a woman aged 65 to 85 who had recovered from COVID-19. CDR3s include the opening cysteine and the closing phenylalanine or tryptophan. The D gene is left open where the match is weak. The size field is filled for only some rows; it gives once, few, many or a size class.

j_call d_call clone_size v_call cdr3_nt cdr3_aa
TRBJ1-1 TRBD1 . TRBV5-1 TGCGCCAGCAGCTGGCGACAGGGGCAGAACACTGAAGCTTTCTTT CASSWRQGQNTEAFF
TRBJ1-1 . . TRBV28 TGTGCCACGGACAGTCAGAACACTGAAGCTTTCTTT CATDSQNTEAFF
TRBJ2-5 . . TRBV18 TGTGCCAGCTCACCCGTGAGGGGGAAAGAGACCCAGTACTTC CASSPVRGKETQYF
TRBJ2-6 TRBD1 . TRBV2 TGTGCCAGCAGTGAAGCGCTGGGCAGGGGGTCCTCTGGGGCCAACGTCCTGACTTTC CASSEALGRGSSGANVLTF
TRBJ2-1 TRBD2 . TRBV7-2 TGTGCCAGCAGCTTCGCTAGCGGGAGTGGAAATGAGCAGTTCTTC CASSFASGSGNEQFF
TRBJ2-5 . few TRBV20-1 TGCAGTGCGCGGCGGCAAGAGACCCAGTACTTC CSARRQETQYF
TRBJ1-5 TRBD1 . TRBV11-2 TGTGCCAGCAGCACCGGACAGGGGGAGCCCCAGCATTTT CASSTGQGEPQHF
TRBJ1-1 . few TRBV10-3 TGTGCCACTACAGGGAGAGGGGGTATACACAGTGAAGCTTTCTTT CATTGRGGIHSEAFF
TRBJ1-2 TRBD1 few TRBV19 TGTGCCAGTAACGGGGACAGCTCCGGCTACACCTTC CASNGDSSGYTF
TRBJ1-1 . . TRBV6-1 TGTGCCAGCAGTGAGCGCGGAGTTACTGAGAACACTGAAGCTTTCTTT CASSERGVTENTEAFF
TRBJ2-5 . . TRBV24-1 TGTGCCACCAGTGATCCACAAGAGACCCAGTACTTC CATSDPQETQYF
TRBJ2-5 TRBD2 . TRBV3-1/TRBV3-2 TGTGCCAGCAGCTTAGCGGGAGTCGGGGAGACCCAGTACTTC CASSLAGVGETQYF
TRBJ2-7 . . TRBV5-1 TGCGCCAGCAGCTTTACAGGAGAAGTCTACGAGCAGTACTTC CASSFTGEVYEQYF
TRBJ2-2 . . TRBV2 TGTGCCAGCAGCCGGACACGGGAGCTGTTTTTT CASSRTRELFF
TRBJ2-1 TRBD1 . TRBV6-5 TGTGCCAGCGGAAGGGGGCCCTACAATGAGCAGTTCTTC CASGRGPYNEQFF
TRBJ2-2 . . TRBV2 TGTGCCAGTCCAGGTACGGCACCTAACACCGGGGAGCTGTTTTTT CASPGTAPNTGELFF
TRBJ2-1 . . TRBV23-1 TGCGCCAGCCCAGGGGTAGGGGATGAGCAGTTCTTC CASPGVGDEQFF
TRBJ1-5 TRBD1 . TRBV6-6 TGTGCCAGCAGTTACCCGACAGGGGGCGGGAATCAGCCCCAGCATTTT CASSYPTGGGNQPQHF
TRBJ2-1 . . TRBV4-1 TGCGCCAGCAGCCGAACGCCCCCGACTCCCTTAGACCACTACAATGAGCAGTTCTTC CASSRTPPTPLDHYNEQFF
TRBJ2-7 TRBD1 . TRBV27 TGTGCCAGCAGTTATTACAGGGGTCGCTACGAGCAGTACTTC CASSYYRGRYEQYF
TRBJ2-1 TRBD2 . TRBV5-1 TGCGCCAGCAGCCGCGGACTAGCGGGAGGGCCGAGGTACAATGAGCAGTTCTTC CASSRGLAGGPRYNEQFF
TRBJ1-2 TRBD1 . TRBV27 TGTGCCAGCAGTTTATCGAGCAGGGGGACCTACACCTTC CASSLSSRGTYTF
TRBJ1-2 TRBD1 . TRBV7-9 TGTGCCAGCAGTCAGGGGGGACGGTATGGCTACACCTTC CASSQGGRYGYTF
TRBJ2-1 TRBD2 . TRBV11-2 TGTGCCAGCAGCTTAGCAGGGGGAAGTAGACTAGCGGGGGCCCGCGAGCAGTTCTTC CASSLAGGSRLAGAREQFF
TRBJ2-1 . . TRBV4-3 TGCGCCAGCAGCCAACTTTCGTTTCATGAGAGGGGGAATGAGCAGTTCTTC CASSQLSFHERGNEQFF
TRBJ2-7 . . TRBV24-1 TGTGCCACCAGTGACACCTACGAGCAGTACTTC CATSDTYEQYF
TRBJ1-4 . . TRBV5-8 TGTGCCAGCAGCCACCTGGGAGGGGGAGGAGGAGAAAAACTGTTTTTT CASSHLGGGGGEKLFF
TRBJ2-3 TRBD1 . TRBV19 TGTGCCAGTAGTGCGGGACAGGGAGTTGCAGATACGCAGTATTTT CASSAGQGVADTQYF
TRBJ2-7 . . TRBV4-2 TGTGCCAGCAGCCAAGACGGCAGGGGTGCCTACGAGCAGTACTTC CASSQDGRGAYEQYF
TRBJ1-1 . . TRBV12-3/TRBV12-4 TGTGCCACCGGGACTTACACTGAAGCTTTCTTT CATGTYTEAFF
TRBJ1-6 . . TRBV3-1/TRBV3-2 TGTGCCAGCAGCCAAGGCAGGAATTCACCCCTCCACTTT CASSQGRNSPLHF
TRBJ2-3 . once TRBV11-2 TGTGCCAGCAGCCCCCGTGAGGCCACAGATACGCAGTATTTT CASSPREATDTQYF
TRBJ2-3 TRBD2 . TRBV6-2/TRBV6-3 TGTGCCAGCAGTTACCTAGGGGGACTAGCGGGGGATCGGGAAGATACGCAGTATTTT CASSYLGGLAGDREDTQYF
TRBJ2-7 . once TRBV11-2 TGTGCCAGCAGCCGTGGAGGAGTAGGGCCCTACGAGCAGTACTTC CASSRGGVGPYEQYF
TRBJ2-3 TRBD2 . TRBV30 TGTGCCTGGATGACACTAGCGGGGGGGCTTACAGATACGCAGTATTTT CAWMTLAGGLTDTQYF
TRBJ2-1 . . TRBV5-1 TGCGCCAGCGCCTCTAGCGTCAGCTCCTACAATGAGCAGTTCTTC CASASSVSSYNEQFF
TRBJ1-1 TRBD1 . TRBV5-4 TGTGCCAGCCGAAAGGGACAGGGGTATGGGGGCACTGAAGCTTTCTTT CASRKGQGYGGTEAFF
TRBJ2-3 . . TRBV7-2 TGTGCCAGCAGCCAGACAGTAGTGTATACGCAGTATTTT CASSQTVVYTQYF
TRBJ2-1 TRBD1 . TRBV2 TGTGCCAGCAGCAGCGACAGGGCTGTATACAATGAGCAGTTCTTC CASSSDRAVYNEQFF